This T cell receptor (beta chain) was observed in a study of T cell repertoires in cytomegalovirus infection. Germline values: CDR1 PRHDT, CDR2 FYEKMQ (reference sequence). Germline trimming cut 4 bases from V and 6 bases from J; bases unmatched to any gene: 2. The CDR3 is 13 residues long. TCRdb re-derived calls from the reads in MiXCR, one entry per CDR3 protein. The sample contains 110,000 or so distinct CDR3 sequences, about 33% of which appear only once. On this clonotype itself: Its antigen is undetermined.

The gene calls are TRBV13 and TRBJ2-7, with 11 bases fitting TRBD1. This receptor was taken from a human donor in good health (CMV status not recorded). Some clones in this sample may be carry-over from other donors' samples. The source material was CD8+ T cells from cultured PBMCs, sampled from culture after CMV antigen stimulation. CDR3 sequence reads: CASSSGTGGEQYF. The DNA for the CDR3 is TGTGCCAGCAGCTCCGGGACAGGGGGCGAGCAGTACTTC. The full variable domain, with the rest looked up from reference TRBV13 and TRBJ2-7, is AAGVIQSPRHLIKEKRETATLKCYPIPRHDTVYWYQQGPGQDPQFLISFYEKMQSDKGSIPDRFSAQQFSDYHSELNMSSLELGDSALYFCASSSGTGGEQYFGPGTRLTVT.